This TCR beta chain was recovered during a study of beta chain features in type 1 diabetes. Findings of the study overall: Among patients with Type 1 diabetes, TCRB CDR3s were moderately but significantly shorter in every one of the four CD4+ subsets.

Remarks on this clone: Its specificity is unknown. Other DNA sequences in the sample encode the same CDR3.

The whole isolated RNA underwent reverse transcription, so sequencing captured expressed TCRB transcripts. The assay was immunoSEQ multiplex PCR, and TCRdb's table has in-frame clones only and misses some. The sample lists about 650,000 clones; 9.5% to 15% were seen once. V shed 4 bases, J shed 2 bases, and the junction held 7 bases outside the gene matches. Germline lookup yields CDR1 SGDLS and CDR2 YYNGEE. The CDR3 contains 16 residues. This TCR was recovered from a man younger than 45 with type 1 diabetes. V gene TRBV9 combines with J gene TRBJ2-2, with 8 bases lining up with TRBD1. The sample comprised naive CD4+ T cells from blood. This chain's CDR3 is CASSPRTGRNTGELFF. The CDR3 DNA reads TGTGCCAGCAGCCCCCGGACAGGGAGAAACACCGGGGAGCTGTTTTTT.